This T cell receptor (beta chain) was found in a study of cytomegalovirus exposure and HLA in healthy donors. Across the whole study: Within an early data release were around 87 million unique TCRs drawn from HLA-typed donors.

The PCR contained 60 Vbeta and 13 Jbeta primers. Sequencing was performed with immunoSEQ multiplex PCR; in TCRdb, only in-frame clones are kept and a portion is missing. The sample lists over 150,000 clones, more than 70% occurring once. With 5 bases clipped from V and 0 bases from J, the junction kept 4 bases outside the gene matches. Per germline, CDR1 SQVTM and CDR2 ANQGSEA. This CDR3 has 13 amino acids. The sequenced sample was PBMCs. The clonotype was recovered from a boy aged 2-9 years in good health and CMV-seronegative. The chain links TRBV29-1 to TRBJ2-7; 7 nucleotides line up with TRBD2. The CDR3 here is CSVYGGSSYEQYF. CDR3 in DNA: TGCAGCGTTTATGGCGGGAGCTCCTACGAGCAGTACTTC.